Sequencing of this T cell receptor beta chain was carried out in a study of T cells in Graves' hyperthyroidism and ophthalmopathy. Findings of the study overall: Appearing also in blood were most of the thyroid clonotypes expanded above 0.001. Prediction of ophthalmopathy progression came a median approximately 6.5 months pre-onset. Ophthalmopathy stood apart from stable hyperthyroidism in a 13 V-J model.

Diagnostic assessment was based on clinical symptoms, serum thyroxine and TRAb, thyroid ultrasound and orbital computed tomography. This clonotype has ten or more counts. The antigen remains undetermined. Template material for amplifying TCR beta CDR3 regions consisted of RNA transcripts. During a first-round RT-PCR of the TCR CDR3, the HTBI primer set was used. TCRdb re-analysed the multiplex PCR reads in MiXCR, keeping a single row per CDR3 protein. Seen here are 480,000 or so distinct CDR3 sequences, approximately 48% observed once, and the top ten hold around two fifths. Germline V lookup: CDR1 MNHEY, CDR2 SVGAGI. V was trimmed by 8 bases and J by 4 bases, leaving 15 bases between them. The CDR3 length is 14 residues.

Sequencing was performed on peripheral blood or thyroid tissue (not recorded which). This clonotype was sampled from an adult woman with Graves' disease, either hyperthyroidism or ophthalmopathy (not recorded which). This chain links TRBV6-5 with TRBJ1-3; D is uncertain. The CDR3 sequence is CASGTKGVGNTIYF. In nucleotides, the CDR3 is TGTGCCAGCGGAACGAAAGGCGTGGGAAACACCATATATTTT.